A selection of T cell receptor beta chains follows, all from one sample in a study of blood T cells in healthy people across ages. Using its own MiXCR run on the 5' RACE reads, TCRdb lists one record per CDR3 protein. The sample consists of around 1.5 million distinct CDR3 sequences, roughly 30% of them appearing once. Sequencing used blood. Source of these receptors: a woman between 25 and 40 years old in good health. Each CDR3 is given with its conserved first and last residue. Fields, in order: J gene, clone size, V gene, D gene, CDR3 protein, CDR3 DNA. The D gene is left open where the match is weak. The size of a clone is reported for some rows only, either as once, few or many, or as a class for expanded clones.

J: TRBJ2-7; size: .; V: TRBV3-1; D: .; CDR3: CASSQNPDSSYEQYF; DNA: TGTGCCAGCAGCCAAAACCCCGACAGCTCCTACGAGCAGTACTTC
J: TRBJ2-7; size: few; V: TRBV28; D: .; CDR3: CASSSWGPYEQYF; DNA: TGTGCCAGCAGTAGTTGGGGACCCTACGAGCAGTACTTC
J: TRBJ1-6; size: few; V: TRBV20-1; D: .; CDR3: CSARTKAGPNSPLHF; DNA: TGCAGTGCTAGGACTAAGGCCGGGCCCAATTCACCCCTCCACTTT
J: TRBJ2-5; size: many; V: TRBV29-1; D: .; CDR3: CSVGKGSMETQYF; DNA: TGCAGCGTAGGAAAAGGCTCTATGGAGACCCAGTACTTC
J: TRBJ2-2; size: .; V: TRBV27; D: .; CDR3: CASSFFKLNTGELFF; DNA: TGTGCCAGCAGCTTTTTCAAACTGAACACCGGGGAGCTGTTTTTT
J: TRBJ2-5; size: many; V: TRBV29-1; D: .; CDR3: CSVEGYETQYF; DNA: TGCAGCGTGGAGGGATACGAGACCCAGTACTTC
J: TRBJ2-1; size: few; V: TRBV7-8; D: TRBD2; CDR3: CASSLGTSGGGEQFF; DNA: TGTGCCAGCAGCTTAGGGACTAGCGGGGGAGGTGAGCAGTTCTTC
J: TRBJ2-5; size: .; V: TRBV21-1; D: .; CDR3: CASSSSGRRETQYF; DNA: TGTGCCAGCAGCAGTAGCGGGAGGAGGGAGACCCAGTACTTC
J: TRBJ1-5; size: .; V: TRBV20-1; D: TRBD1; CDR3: CSASRGYNQPQHF; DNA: TGCAGTGCTAGCAGGGGGTATAATCAGCCCCAGCATTTT
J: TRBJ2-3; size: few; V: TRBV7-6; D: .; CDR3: CASSAPGAQYF; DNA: TGTGCCAGCAGCGCCCCGGGGGCGCAGTATTTT
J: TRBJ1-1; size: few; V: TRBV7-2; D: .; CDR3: CASDPGVAPNTEAFF; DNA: TGTGCCAGCGATCCCGGGGTGGCCCCGAACACTGAAGCTTTCTTT
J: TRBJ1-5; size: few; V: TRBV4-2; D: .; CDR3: CASSQAVGARDQPQHF; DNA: TGTGCCAGCAGCCAGGCCGTAGGGGCGCGAGATCAGCCCCAGCATTTT
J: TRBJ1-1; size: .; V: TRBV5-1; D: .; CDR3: CASSLNKRTTEAFF; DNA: TGCGCCAGCAGCTTGAACAAAAGAACCACTGAAGCTTTCTTT
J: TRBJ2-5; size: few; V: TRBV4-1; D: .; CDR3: CASSQVVFQEIQYF; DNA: TGCGCCAGCAGCCAAGTCGTTTTCCAAGAGATCCAGTACTTC
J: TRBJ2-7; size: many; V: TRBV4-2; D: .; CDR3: CASSQAPTGAKEQYF; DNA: TGTGCCAGCAGCCAAGCCCCTACGGGAGCAAAAGAGCAGTACTTC
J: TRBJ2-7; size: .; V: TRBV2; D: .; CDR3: CASSEWVPGAGRDEQYF; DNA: TGTGCCAGCAGTGAATGGGTTCCGGGAGCAGGTCGAGACGAGCAGTACTTC
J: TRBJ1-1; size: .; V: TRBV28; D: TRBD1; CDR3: CASRPQGARAEAFF; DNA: TGTGCCAGCAGGCCCCAGGGGGCGCGGGCTGAAGCTTTCTTT
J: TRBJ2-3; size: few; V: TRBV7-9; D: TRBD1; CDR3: CASSLPGTEASDTQYF; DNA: TGTGCCAGCAGCTTACCCGGGACAGAAGCATCAGATACGCAGTATTTT
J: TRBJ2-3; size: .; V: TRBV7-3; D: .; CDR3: CASSQLGRLDTQYF; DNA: TGTGCCAGCAGTCAACTGGGGAGGTTGGATACGCAGTATTTT
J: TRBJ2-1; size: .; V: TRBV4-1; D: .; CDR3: CANSLHYSNPGQFF; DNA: TGCGCCAACAGCCTTCATTACTCGAATCCTGGGCAGTTCTTC
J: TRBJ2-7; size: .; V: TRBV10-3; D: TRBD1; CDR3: CAISDPGQVTYEQYF; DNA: TGTGCCATCAGTGACCCGGGACAGGTAACCTACGAGCAGTACTTC
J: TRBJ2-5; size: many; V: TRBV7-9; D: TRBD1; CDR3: CASSSGQANWETQYF; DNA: TGTGCCAGCAGCTCGGGACAGGCAAACTGGGAGACCCAGTACTTC
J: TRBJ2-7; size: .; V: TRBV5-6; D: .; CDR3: CASSTGLGSYEQYF; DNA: TGTGCCAGCAGCACGGGACTCGGGTCCTACGAGCAGTACTTC
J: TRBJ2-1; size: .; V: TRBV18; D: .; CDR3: CASSPLSIGEQFF; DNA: TGTGCCAGCTCACCACTGAGCATCGGTGAGCAGTTCTTC
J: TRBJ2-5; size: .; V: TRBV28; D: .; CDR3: CASSLYRARQETQYF; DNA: TGCGCCAGCAGTTTGTACAGGGCGAGACAAGAGACCCAGTACTTC
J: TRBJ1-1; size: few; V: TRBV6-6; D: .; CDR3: CASKTLTNTEAFF; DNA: TGTGCCAGCAAGACTTTGACGAACACTGAAGCTTTCTTT
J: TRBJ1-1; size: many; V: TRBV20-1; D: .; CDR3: CSARSSGRVNTEAFF; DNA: TGCAGTGCTAGATCCTCGGGCAGGGTGAACACTGAAGCTTTCTTT
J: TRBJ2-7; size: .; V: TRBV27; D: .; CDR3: CASSFLRGTLEQYF; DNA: TGTGCCAGCAGTTTCCTTAGAGGGACCCTCGAGCAGTACTTC
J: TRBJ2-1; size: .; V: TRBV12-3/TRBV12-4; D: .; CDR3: CASTRDSLFRSEQFF; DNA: TGTGCCAGCACCCGGGACTCCCTATTTAGATCGGAGCAGTTCTTC
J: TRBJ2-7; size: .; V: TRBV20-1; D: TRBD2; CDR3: CSARDSLAGWEQYF; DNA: TGCAGTGCTAGAGATAGTCTAGCGGGGTGGGAGCAGTACTTC
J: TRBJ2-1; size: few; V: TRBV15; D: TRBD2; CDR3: CATSRYGTLGGEQFF; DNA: TGTGCCACCAGCAGATACGGGACTTTGGGAGGGGAGCAGTTCTTC
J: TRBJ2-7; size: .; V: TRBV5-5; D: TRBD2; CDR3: CASSNFLRTSRGSYEQYF; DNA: TGTGCCAGCAGCAATTTTCTAAGGACTAGTAGAGGCTCCTACGAGCAGTACTTC
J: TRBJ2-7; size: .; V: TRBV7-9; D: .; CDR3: CASSLVGTSSHEQYF; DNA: TGTGCCAGCAGCTTAGTCGGGACTTCATCCCACGAGCAGTACTTC
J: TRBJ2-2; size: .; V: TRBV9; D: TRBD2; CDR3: CASSVSSGATGELFF; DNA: TGTGCCAGCAGCGTATCTAGCGGGGCCACCGGGGAGCTGTTTTTT
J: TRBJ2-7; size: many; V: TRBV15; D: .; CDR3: CATTEGHSSSYEQYF; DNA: TGTGCCACCACCGAAGGGCACTCCTCCTCCTACGAGCAGTACTTC
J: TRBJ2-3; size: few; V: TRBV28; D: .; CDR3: CASRSGEVSTDTQYF; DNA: TGTGCCAGCAGGTCGGGGGAGGTTAGCACAGATACGCAGTATTTT
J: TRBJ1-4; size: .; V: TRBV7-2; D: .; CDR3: CASREGGTSEKLFF; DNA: TGTGCCAGCAGAGAAGGTGGGACTTCCGAAAAACTGTTTTTT
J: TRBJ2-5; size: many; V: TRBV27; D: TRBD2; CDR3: CASSLIPAGTSGGAGETQYF; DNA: TGTGCCAGCAGTTTAATACCGGCCGGGACTAGCGGGGGGGCAGGAGAGACCCAGTACTTC
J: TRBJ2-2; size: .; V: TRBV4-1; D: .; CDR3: CASSFGEPNTGELFF; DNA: TGCGCCAGCAGCTTTGGAGAACCGAACACCGGGGAGCTGTTTTTT
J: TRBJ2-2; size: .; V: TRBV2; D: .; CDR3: CASGRSTGELFF; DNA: TGTGCCAGCGGGAGGAGCACCGGGGAGCTGTTTTTT
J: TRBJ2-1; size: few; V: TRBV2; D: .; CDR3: CASKEGRGSYNEQFF; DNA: TGTGCCAGCAAGGAGGGAAGGGGGTCCTACAATGAGCAGTTCTTC
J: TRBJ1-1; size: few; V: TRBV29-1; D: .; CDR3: CSDSLHEEAFF; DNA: TGCAGTGACTCCCTTCATGAAGAAGCTTTCTTT
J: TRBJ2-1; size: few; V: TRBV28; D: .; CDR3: CASRPRLGSKNNEQFF; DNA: TGTGCCAGCAGGCCCAGACTAGGCTCGAAAAACAATGAGCAGTTCTTC
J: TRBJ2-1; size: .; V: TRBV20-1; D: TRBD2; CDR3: CSARRAGDWGGNEQFF; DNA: TGCAGTGCTAGACGCGCGGGGGACTGGGGCGGGAATGAGCAGTTCTTC
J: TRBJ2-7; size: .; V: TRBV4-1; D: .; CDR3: CASSQPGHSYEQYF; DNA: TGCGCCAGCAGCCAACCGGGACACTCCTACGAGCAGTACTTC
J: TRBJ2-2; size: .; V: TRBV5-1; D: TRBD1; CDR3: CASGPGQVNTGELFF; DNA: TGCGCCAGCGGCCCGGGACAGGTGAACACCGGGGAGCTGTTTTTT
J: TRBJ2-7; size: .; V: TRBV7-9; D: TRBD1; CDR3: CASSLAETGFIDEQYF; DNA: TGTGCCAGCAGCTTAGCCGAGACAGGGTTTATCGACGAGCAGTACTTC
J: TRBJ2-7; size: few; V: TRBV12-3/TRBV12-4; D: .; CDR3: CASTRDIDEQYF; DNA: TGTGCCAGCACCCGGGACATTGACGAGCAGTACTTC
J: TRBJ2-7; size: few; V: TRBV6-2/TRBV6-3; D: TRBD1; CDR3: CASSYAVSPQGIIYEQYF; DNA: TGTGCCAGCAGTTACGCCGTAAGTCCACAGGGGATTATCTACGAGCAGTACTTC
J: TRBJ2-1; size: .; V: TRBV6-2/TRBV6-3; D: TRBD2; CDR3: CASSYHPGLKSYEQFF; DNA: TGTGCCAGCAGTTACCATCCGGGACTAAAGTCCTATGAGCAGTTCTTC
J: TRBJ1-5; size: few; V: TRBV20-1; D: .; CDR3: CSATWRGTIGQPQHF; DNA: TGCAGTGCCACTTGGAGGGGGACAATAGGTCAGCCCCAGCATTTT
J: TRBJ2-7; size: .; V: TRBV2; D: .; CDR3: CASTLERTEYYEQYF; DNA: TGTGCCAGCACCCTAGAACGGACCGAGTACTACGAGCAGTACTTC